Listed here is a single TCR beta chain. Repertoires were generated with immunoSEQ multiplex PCR, while TCRdb's copy carries only in-frame clones and drops some. The repertoire holds 120,000 to 150,000 clones, roughly 86% seen once, with approximately 2.4% in the top ten. These data belong to a study of blood T cell repertoires in COVID-19. CDR3 size: 13 residues. Germline CDR1 and CDR2: SGHNT and YENEEA. Trimming shortened V by 5 bases and J by 10 bases, and 15 bases separated the two germline ends. The sequence was obtained from a human donor in a cohort sampled during active COVID-19. The chain couples TRBV11-3 to TRBJ2-1, with D possibly being TRBD2 (6 bases). The material sequenced was peripheral blood. Here the CDR3 DNA reads TGTGCCAGCAGCCCGGGGGTCTTGGGGGAGCAGTTCTTC. The encoded protein is CASSPGVLGEQFF.